Sequencing of this T cell receptor (beta chain) was carried out in a study of CD8+CD57+ T cells in acquired aplastic anemia. A single count supports this clonotype. In germline, CDR1 is SGHAT, CDR2 FQDESV (reference sequence). The CDR3 sequence is 15 residues long. Trimming removed 3 bases at V and 0 bases at J, with 9 bases between. Previously, flow cytometry had revealed CD8+CD57+ cell expansion in the patients chosen for sequencing. The TCR beta profiling, which covered VDJ combination and CDR3 sequence, was carried out using genomic DNA as the template. TCRdb called the reads again in MiXCR, with one record for every CDR3 protein. The sample includes roughly 250,000 distinct CDR3 sequences, 65% to 90% of them seen just once.

The gene calls are TRBV11-1 and TRBJ2-1; D possibly matches TRBD1 or TRBD2 (5 bases each). The source is a human donor with aplastic anemia. Material: sorted CD4+, CD8+, or CD8+CD57+ T cells (not recorded which) from PBMCs. This CDR3 is CASSFAGSSYNEQFF. In DNA, the CDR3 is TGTGCCAGCAGCTTTGCAGGGAGCTCCTACAATGAGCAGTTCTTC.